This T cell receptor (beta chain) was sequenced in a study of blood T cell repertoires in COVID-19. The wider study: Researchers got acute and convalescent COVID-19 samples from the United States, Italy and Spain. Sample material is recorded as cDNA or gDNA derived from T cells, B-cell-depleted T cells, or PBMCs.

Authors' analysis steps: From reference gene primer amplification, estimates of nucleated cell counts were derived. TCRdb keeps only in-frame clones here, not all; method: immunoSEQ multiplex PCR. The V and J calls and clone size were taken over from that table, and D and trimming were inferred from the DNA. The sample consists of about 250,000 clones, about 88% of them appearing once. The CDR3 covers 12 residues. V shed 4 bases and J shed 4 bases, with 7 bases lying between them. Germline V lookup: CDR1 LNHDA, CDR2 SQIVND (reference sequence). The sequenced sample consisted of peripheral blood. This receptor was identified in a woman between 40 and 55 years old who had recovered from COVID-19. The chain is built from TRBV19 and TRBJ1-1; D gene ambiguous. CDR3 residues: CASSSRGTEAFF. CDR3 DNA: TGTGCCAGTAGTAGCCGAGGCACTGAAGCTTTCTTT. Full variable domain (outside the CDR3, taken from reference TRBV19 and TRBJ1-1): DGGITQSPKYLFRKEGQNVTLSCEQNLNHDAMYWYRQDPGQGLRLIYYSQIVNDFQKGDIAEGYSVSREKKESFPLTVTSAQKNPTAFYLCASSSRGTEAFFGQGTRLTVV.